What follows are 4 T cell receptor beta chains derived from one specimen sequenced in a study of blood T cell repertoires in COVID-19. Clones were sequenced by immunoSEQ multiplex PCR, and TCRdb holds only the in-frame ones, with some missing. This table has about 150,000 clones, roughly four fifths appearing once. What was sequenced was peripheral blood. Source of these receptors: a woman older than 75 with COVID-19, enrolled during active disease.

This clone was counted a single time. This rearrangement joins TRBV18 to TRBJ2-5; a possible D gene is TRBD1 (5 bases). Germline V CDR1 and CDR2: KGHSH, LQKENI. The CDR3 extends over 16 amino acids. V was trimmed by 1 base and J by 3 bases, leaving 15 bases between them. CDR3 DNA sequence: TGTGCCAGCTCACCACGGATCCAGGGATCCGAAGAGACCCAGTACTTC. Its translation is CASSPRIQGSEETQYF.

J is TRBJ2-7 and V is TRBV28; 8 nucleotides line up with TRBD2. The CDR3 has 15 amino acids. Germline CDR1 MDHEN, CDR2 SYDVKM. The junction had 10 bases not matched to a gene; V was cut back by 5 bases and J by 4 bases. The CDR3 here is CASSDPSGRLYEQYF. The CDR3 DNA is TGTGCCAGCAGTGACCCGAGCGGGAGACTTTACGAGCAGTACTTC.

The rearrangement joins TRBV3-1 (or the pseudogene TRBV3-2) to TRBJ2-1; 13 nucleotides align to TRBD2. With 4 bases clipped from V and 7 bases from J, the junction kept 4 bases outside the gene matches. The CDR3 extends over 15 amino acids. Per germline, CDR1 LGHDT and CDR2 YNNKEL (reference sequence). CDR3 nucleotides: TGTGCCAGCAGCCTGGGACTAGCGGGAATTAATGAGCAGTTCTTC. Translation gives CASSLGLAGINEQFF.

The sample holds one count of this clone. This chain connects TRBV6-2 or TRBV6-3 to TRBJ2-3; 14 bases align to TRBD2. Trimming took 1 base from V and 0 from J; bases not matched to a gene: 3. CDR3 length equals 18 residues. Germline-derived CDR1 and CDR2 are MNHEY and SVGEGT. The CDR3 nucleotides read TGTGCCAGCAGTTACTTAGGACTAGCGGGAGGAAGCACAGATACGCAGTATTTT. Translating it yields CASSYLGLAGGSTDTQYF.